The clone carrying this TCR beta chain was detected many times. As yet, its antigen is unknown. This sample stems from a study of identical twins. This CDR3 region has 14 residues. Germline V gene sequence: CDR1 DFQATT, CDR2 SNEGSKA (reference sequence). The ends were cut back, 5 bases at V and 0 bases at J, with 13 bases in the middle. TCRdb redid the calling of the 5' RACE reads with MiXCR, one entry per CDR3 protein. The sample consists of approximately 620,000 distinct CDR3 sequences, 8.6% of them appearing once. Whole-study findings and limits: Cord blood beta clonotypes that were abundant carried fewer insertions, and memory repertoires showed no such trend.

All donors comprised healthy Caucasians. This same sample was also taken into another study, of yellow fever vaccine responses in identical twins. That publication notes: Reportedly, twins showed a vaccine T cell response that looked partly convergent and partly personalized.

The genes are TRBV20-1 and TRBJ1-2; D gene unclear. Sequencing was performed on PBMCs. The receptor comes from a woman between 18 and 30 years old in good health. The CDR3 region is CSALYPGPNYGYTF. The CDR3 DNA sequence: TGCAGTGCTCTTTACCCCGGCCCTAACTATGGCTACACCTTC.